The T cell receptor (beta chain) described here comes from a study of blood T cell repertoires in COVID-19. In the study overall: The samples span acute and convalescent COVID-19 from the United States, Italy and Spain. Sample material is recorded as cDNA or gDNA derived from T cells, B-cell-depleted T cells, or PBMCs.

Original methodology: Estimated nucleated cell counts came from reference gene primer amplification. Clones were sequenced by immunoSEQ multiplex PCR, and TCRdb holds only the in-frame ones, with some missing. D and trimming come from the DNA, and the V and J calls and clone size come from that table. Here the sample spans about 220,000 clones, approximately 83% being singletons. Germline V CDR1 and CDR2: GTSNPN, SVGIG (reference sequence). The CDR3 length is 15 residues. The V gene end was trimmed by 1 base and the J gene end by 4 bases; junction bases not matched to a gene: 6. This chain uses TRBV30 with TRBJ2-3, with 9 bases that match TRBD2. Specimen: peripheral blood. The source of this sequence is an older woman with acute or convalescent COVID-19. The CDR3 here is CAWSGSGGRADTQYF. As DNA, the CDR3 is TGTGCCTGGAGTGGTAGCGGGGGACGGGCAGATACGCAGTATTTT.